These 11 T cell receptor beta chains originate from one sample sequenced in a study of control samples from healthy donors and cancer patients. Assay used: immunoSEQ multiplex PCR; TCRdb lists only in-frame clones, some missing. The sample has 150,000 to 200,000 clones, 85% to 90% seen once. The sequenced sample was blood. The receptor set was obtained from a man aged 25-45 years in good health.

This chain links TRBV7-2 with TRBJ2-2; 7 positions match TRBD2. V dropped 5 bases and J dropped 6; count of bases not matched to a gene: 15. The CDR3 runs 17 residues. Germline V lookup: CDR1 SGHTA, CDR2 FQGNSA. The CDR3 nucleotides read TGTGCCAGCAGCGTACCGAGCGGGATCGAGAATTCCGGGGAGCTGTTTTTT. Translated: CASSVPSGIENSGELFF. Using reference TRBV7-2 and TRBJ2-2 for the parts outside the CDR3, the full variable domain is GAGVSQSPSNKVTEKGKDVELRCDPISGHTALYWYRQSLGQGLEFLIYFQGNSAPDKSGLPSDRFSAERTGGSVSTLTIQRTQQEDSAVYLCASSVPSGIENSGELFFGEGSRLTVL.

The gene calls are TRBV29-1 and TRBJ2-1; the D is unclear. The CDR3 loop spans 11 amino acids. Germline V gives CDR1 SQVTM, CDR2 ANQGSEA. Between the trimmed V and J ends, which lost 6 bases and 10 bases, there was a span of 13 bases. The chain's CDR3 is CSVKTGREQFF. The DNA of the CDR3 is TGCAGCGTAAAAACCGGTCGGGAGCAGTTCTTC.

The chain recombines TRBV25-1 with TRBJ1-2; tentatively, D is TRBD1 (6 bases). The CDR3 covers 11 residues. CDR1 is MGHDK and CDR2 is SYGVNS in the germline V gene. In DNA form, the CDR3 reads TGTGCTTCTTCGACAGGAAATGGCTACACCTTC. Translated: CASSTGNGYTF.

The rearrangement joins TRBV25-1 to TRBJ1-2; D is unresolved. Trimming pared 6 bases from V and 5 bases from J, leaving 10 bases between. This CDR3 comprises 12 residues. In germline, CDR1 is MGHDK, CDR2 SYGVNS. CDR3 bases: TGTGCCAGCAGATACAGTGAATATGGCTACACCTTC. It is translated as CASRYSEYGYTF.

This clone was seen more than once but under ten times. J is TRBJ2-4 and V is TRBV2; D unclear. Germline values: CDR1 SNHLY, CDR2 FYNNEI. V lost 2 bases to trimming and J lost 0 bases, with 8 bases between them. The CDR3 totals 15 residues. This chain's CDR3 is CASSEQQLAKNIQYF. CDR3 nucleotides: TGTGCCAGCAGTGAACAGCAGCTAGCCAAAAACATTCAGTACTTC.

As concerns this clone: At one end, the junction sequence differs from germline, possibly due to a read error. The chain combines TRBV6-5 with TRBJ2-2, with TRBD2 matching 8 bases. The CDR3 loop spans 14 amino acids. The germline gives CDR1 MNHEY, CDR2 SVGAGI. Here the CDR3 reads CASSLSGNSGELFF. The DNA of the CDR3 is TGTGCCAGCAGCCTTAGCGGGAACTCCGGGGAGCTGTTTTTT.

The chain couples TRBV7-2 to TRBJ1-5; tentative D call: TRBD1 (5 bases). With 5 bases removed from V and 5 bases from J, the gap between germline ends came to 10 bases. This CDR3 spans 13 amino acids. The germline CDR1 and CDR2 sequences are SGHTA and FQGNSA. The CDR3 nucleotides are TGTGCCAGCAGCCGCCGAGGGGATCAGCCCCAGCATTTT. Translated: CASSRRGDQPQHF.

This clone has just a few counts. The chain employs TRBV28 and TRBJ2-1; tentatively, D is TRBD2 (6 bases). Per germline, CDR1 MDHEN and CDR2 SYDVKM. This CDR3 has 13 amino acids. V lost 6 bases, J lost 1 base, and 7 bases lay in between. The CDR3 here is CASRGRSYNEQFF. The DNA of the CDR3 is TGTGCCAGCAGGGGGAGGTCCTACAATGAGCAGTTCTTC.

The chain uses TRBV7-8 and TRBJ1-6, with no clear D. The CDR3 is 14 residues long. CDR1 SGHVS and CDR2 FQNEAQ come from the germline V gene. Trimming pared 3 bases from V and 6 bases from J, leaving 9 bases between. The CDR3 loop is CASSFGPSNSPLHF. CDR3 bases: TGTGCCAGCAGCTTCGGGCCGTCTAATTCACCCCTCCACTTT.

A single count supports this clone. This chain connects TRBV9 to TRBJ1-3; D unresolved. The CDR3 spans 14 residues. V dropped 3 bases and J dropped 0 bases, with 7 bases sitting between them. Germline V CDR1 and CDR2: SGDLS, YYNGEE. As DNA, the CDR3 is TGTGCCAGCAGCGGATGGACCTCTGGAAACACCATATATTTT. It yields the protein CASSGWTSGNTIYF.

The V and J genes are TRBV24-1 and TRBJ1-1, with 9 bases that match TRBD1. CDR3 size: 15 residues. V gave up 10 bases and J gave up 1 base; unmatched junction bases: 9. The germline V gene encodes CDR1 KGHDR and CDR2 SFDVKD. The CDR3 region is CATAQGAFGNTEAFF. The DNA of the CDR3 is TGTGCCACGGCACAGGGGGCATTTGGGAACACTGAAGCTTTCTTT.